Only one count was recorded for the clone carrying this T cell receptor (beta chain). The entry originates in a study of blood T cell repertoires in COVID-19. Study-wide context: Sites across the United States, Italy and Spain contributed samples from acute and convalescent COVID-19. In each case, the material was cDNA or gDNA derived from T cells, B-cell-depleted T cells, or PBMCs.

The CDR3 loop spans 22 amino acids. Germline trimming cut 5 bases from V and 4 bases from J; bases unmatched to any gene: 24. CDR1 and CDR2 from the germline V gene are MDHEN and SYDVKM. The study counted Cohort 3 donors as recovered given two negative PCRs, clearance, or symptom resolution. Sequenced by immunoSEQ multiplex PCR; TCRdb stores in-frame clones only, minus some. The repertoire includes fewer than 200,000 clones, approximately 86% of them detected once, and less than 20% sits in the top ten. Sequencing was done on a sample of PBMCs or T cells enriched from blood (not recorded which). This chain links TRBV28 with TRBJ2-1; 12 bases align to TRBD1. The source of this sequence is a man aged 55-75 years who had recovered from COVID-19. The CDR3 loop reads CASSTGQGALLAWSGPYNEQFF. CDR3 nucleotide sequence: TGTGCCAGCAGTACGGGACAGGGGGCGTTGTTGGCGTGGAGCGGCCCATACAATGAGCAGTTCTTC.